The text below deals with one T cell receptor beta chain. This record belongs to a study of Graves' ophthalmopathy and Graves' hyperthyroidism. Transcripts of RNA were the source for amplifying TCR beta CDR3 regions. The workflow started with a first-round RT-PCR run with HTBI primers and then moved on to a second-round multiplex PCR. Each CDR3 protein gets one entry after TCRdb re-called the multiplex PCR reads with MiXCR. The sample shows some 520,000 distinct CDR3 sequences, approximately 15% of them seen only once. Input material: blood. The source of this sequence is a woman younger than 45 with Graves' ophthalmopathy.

DNA for the CDR3: TGTGCCAGCAGGTTACTAGGGAGTGAGACCCAGTACTTC. Encoded protein: CASRLLGSETQYF. The J gene is TRBJ2-5, the V gene TRBV27; a possible D gene is TRBD2 (5 bases). V lost 6 bases to trimming and J lost 5 bases, with 13 bases between them. The CDR3 loop spans 13 amino acids. Germline assignment: CDR1 MNHEY and CDR2 SMNVEV (reference sequence).